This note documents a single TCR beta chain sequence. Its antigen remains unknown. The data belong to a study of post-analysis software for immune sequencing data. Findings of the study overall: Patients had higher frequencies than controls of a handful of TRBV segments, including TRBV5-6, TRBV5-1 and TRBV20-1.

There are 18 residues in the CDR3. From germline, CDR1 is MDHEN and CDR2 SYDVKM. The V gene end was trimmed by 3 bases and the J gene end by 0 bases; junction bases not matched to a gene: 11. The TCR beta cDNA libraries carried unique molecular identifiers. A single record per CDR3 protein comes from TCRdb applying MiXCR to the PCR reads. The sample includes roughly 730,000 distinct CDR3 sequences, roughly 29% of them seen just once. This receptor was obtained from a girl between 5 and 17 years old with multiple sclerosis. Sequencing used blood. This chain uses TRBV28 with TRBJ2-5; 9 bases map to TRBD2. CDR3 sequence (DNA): TGTGCCAGCAGTTTGCCGAGCGGGGGGCCCCAGTACCAAGAGACCCAGTACTTC. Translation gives CASSLPSGGPQYQETQYF.